This is a list of T cell receptor beta chains from one sample in a study of T cell repertoires in cytomegalovirus infection. MiXCR was run by TCRdb on the reads, yielding one entry per CDR3 protein. This repertoire shows under 350,000 distinct CDR3 sequences, 8% to 9.5% found once; its top ten account for about 3.9%. Specimen: PBMCs. All receptors come from a human donor in good health (CMV status not recorded). Some clones in this sample may be carry-over from other donors' samples. Both conserved end residues are part of each CDR3.

v_call: TRBV12-3/TRBV12-4
j_call: TRBJ2-5
cdr3_aa: CASSFNSPNGETQYF

v_call: TRBV7-2
j_call: TRBJ1-5
cdr3_aa: CASSSRQGGQPQHF

v_call: TRBV6-5
j_call: TRBJ1-1
cdr3_aa: CASSYSVPHTEAFF

v_call: TRBV25-1
j_call: TRBJ1-1
cdr3_aa: CASSGLTVGYVNTEAFF

v_call: TRBV5-5
j_call: TRBJ1-1
cdr3_aa: CASSLTTGVNTEAFF

v_call: TRBV6-2/TRBV6-3
j_call: TRBJ1-3
cdr3_aa: CASSYSAVSGNTIYF

v_call: TRBV20-1
j_call: TRBJ2-1
cdr3_aa: CSATNGQGQGFNEQFF

v_call: TRBV19
j_call: TRBJ2-2
cdr3_aa: CASRASGGSTGELFF

v_call: TRBV4-1
j_call: TRBJ1-3
cdr3_aa: CASSQSVTGGLMDTIYF

v_call: TRBV5-1
j_call: TRBJ1-1
cdr3_aa: CASSGGQLVNTEAFF

v_call: TRBV20-1
j_call: TRBJ2-1
cdr3_aa: CSASYRGSVRSYNEQFF

v_call: TRBV6-5
j_call: TRBJ1-3
cdr3_aa: CASSSPGQGAPGNTIYF

v_call: TRBV4-1
j_call: TRBJ2-3
cdr3_aa: CASSQSSMATDTQYF

v_call: TRBV6-6
j_call: TRBJ2-1
cdr3_aa: CASSGWDRADNEQFF

v_call: TRBV7-9
j_call: TRBJ2-7
cdr3_aa: CASSLAIGGRSSYEQYF

v_call: TRBV28
j_call: TRBJ2-6
cdr3_aa: CASSPTSGANVLTF

v_call: TRBV11-1
j_call: TRBJ2-7
cdr3_aa: CASSRGQGGYEQYF

v_call: TRBV12-3/TRBV12-4
j_call: TRBJ1-1
cdr3_aa: CASTIQGRAEAFF

v_call: TRBV27
j_call: TRBJ1-1
cdr3_aa: CASSFSGSEAFF

v_call: TRBV20-1
j_call: TRBJ1-2
cdr3_aa: CSAGRELHSSSNYGYTF

v_call: TRBV13
j_call: TRBJ1-4
cdr3_aa: CASSPGWVATNEKLFF

v_call: TRBV12-5
j_call: TRBJ2-1
cdr3_aa: CASGHGIGHNEQFF

v_call: TRBV7-2
j_call: TRBJ2-7
cdr3_aa: CASSYTGTGSVYEQYF

v_call: TRBV30
j_call: TRBJ1-2
cdr3_aa: CALMAPRDFFFNYGYTF

v_call: TRBV28
j_call: TRBJ2-1
cdr3_aa: CASSLEVLAVNNEQFF

v_call: TRBV11-2
j_call: TRBJ1-2
cdr3_aa: CASSLVGGRGNYGYTF

v_call: TRBV4-3
j_call: TRBJ2-2
cdr3_aa: CASSQGPHTGELFF

v_call: TRBV28
j_call: TRBJ1-5
cdr3_aa: CASSPGPGGVQPQHF

v_call: TRBV7-6
j_call: TRBJ1-2
cdr3_aa: CASSAATGTGRLANYGYTF

v_call: TRBV3-1
j_call: TRBJ1-1
cdr3_aa: CASTEGGVGNTEAFF

v_call: TRBV7-2
j_call: TRBJ1-5
cdr3_aa: CASSTRQGTRQPQHF

v_call: TRBV7-2
j_call: TRBJ2-2
cdr3_aa: CASRFTNTGELFF

v_call: TRBV11-2
j_call: TRBJ1-2
cdr3_aa: CASSPTKNYGYTF

v_call: TRBV2
j_call: TRBJ2-7
cdr3_aa: CASRNPGATEQYF

v_call: TRBV6-2/TRBV6-3
j_call: TRBJ2-1
cdr3_aa: CASRLAGTGTYNEQFF

v_call: TRBV20-1
j_call: TRBJ2-1
cdr3_aa: CSARGSDYNEQFF

v_call: TRBV7-8
j_call: TRBJ2-1
cdr3_aa: CASSSYREYNEQFF

v_call: TRBV20-1
j_call: TRBJ2-7
cdr3_aa: CSAREGTSNKQYF